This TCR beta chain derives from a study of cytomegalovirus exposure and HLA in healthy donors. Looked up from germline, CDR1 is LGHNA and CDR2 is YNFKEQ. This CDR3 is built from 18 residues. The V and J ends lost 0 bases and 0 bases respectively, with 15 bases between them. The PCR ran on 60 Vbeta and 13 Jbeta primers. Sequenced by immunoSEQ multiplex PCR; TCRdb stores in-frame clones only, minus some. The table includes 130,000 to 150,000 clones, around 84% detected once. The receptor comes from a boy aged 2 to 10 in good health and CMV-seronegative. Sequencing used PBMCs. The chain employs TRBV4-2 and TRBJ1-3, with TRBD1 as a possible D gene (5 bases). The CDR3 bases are TGTGCCAGCAGCCAAGATTCCTCTCCAGGGAACTCTGGAAACACCATATATTTT. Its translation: CASSQDSSPGNSGNTIYF.